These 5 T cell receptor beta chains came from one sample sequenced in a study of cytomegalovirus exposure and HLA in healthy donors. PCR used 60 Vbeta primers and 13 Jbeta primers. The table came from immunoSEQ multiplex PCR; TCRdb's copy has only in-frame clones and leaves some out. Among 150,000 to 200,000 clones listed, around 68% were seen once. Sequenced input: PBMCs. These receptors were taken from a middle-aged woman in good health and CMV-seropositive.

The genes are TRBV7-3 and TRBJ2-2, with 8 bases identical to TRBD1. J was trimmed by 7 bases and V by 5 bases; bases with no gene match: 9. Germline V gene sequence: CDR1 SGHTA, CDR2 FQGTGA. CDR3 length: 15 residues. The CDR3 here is CASSPDRGRIGELFF. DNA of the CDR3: TGTGCCAGCAGCCCCGACAGGGGTCGGATCGGGGAGCTGTTTTTT. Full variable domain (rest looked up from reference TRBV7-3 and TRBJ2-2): GAGVSQTPSNKVTEKGKYVELRCDPISGHTALYWYRQSLGQGPEFLIYFQGTGAADDSGLPNDRFFAVRPEGSVSTLKIQRTERGDSAVYLCASSPDRGRIGELFFGEGSRLTVL.

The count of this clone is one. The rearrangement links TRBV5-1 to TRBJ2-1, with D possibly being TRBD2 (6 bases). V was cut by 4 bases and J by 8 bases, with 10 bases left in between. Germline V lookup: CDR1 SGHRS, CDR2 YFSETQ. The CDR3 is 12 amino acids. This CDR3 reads CASSRGGDEQFF. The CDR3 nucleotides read TGCGCCAGCAGCCGAGGAGGGGATGAGCAGTTCTTC.

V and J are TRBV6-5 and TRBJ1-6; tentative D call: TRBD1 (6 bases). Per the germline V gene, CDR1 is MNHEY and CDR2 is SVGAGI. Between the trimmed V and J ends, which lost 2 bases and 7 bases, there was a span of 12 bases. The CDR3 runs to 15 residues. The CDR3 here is CASSYTQGLNSPLHF. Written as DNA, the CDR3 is TGTGCCAGCAGTTACACTCAGGGGCTAAATTCACCCCTCCACTTT.

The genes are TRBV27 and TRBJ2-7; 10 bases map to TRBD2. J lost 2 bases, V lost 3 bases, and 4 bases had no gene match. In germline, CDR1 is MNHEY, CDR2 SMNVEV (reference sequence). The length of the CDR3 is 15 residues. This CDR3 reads CASSLLAGEAYEQYF. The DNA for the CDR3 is TGTGCCAGCAGTTTGCTAGCGGGAGAAGCCTACGAGCAGTACTTC.

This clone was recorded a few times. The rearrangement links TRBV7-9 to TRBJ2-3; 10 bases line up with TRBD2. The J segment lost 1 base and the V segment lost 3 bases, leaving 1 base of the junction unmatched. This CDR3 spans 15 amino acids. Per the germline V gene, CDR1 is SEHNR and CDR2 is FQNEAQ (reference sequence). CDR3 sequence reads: CASSFGLAGTDTQYF. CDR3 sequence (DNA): TGTGCCAGCAGCTTCGGACTAGCGGGCACAGATACGCAGTATTTT.